This T cell receptor (beta chain) emerged from a study of cytomegalovirus exposure and HLA in healthy donors. Both 60 Vbeta primers and 13 Jbeta primers went into the PCR. Data came from immunoSEQ multiplex PCR; TCRdb stores just in-frame clones and leaves some out. The sample consists of over 80,000 clones, 65% to 80% of them appearing once. Germline CDR1 reads MGHDK; CDR2 reads SYGVNS. The CDR3 contains 14 residues. This clonotype originated in a woman in her 70s in good health and CMV-seropositive. Sample: PBMCs. The rearrangement links TRBV25-1 to TRBJ2-5, with D perhaps TRBD2 (6 bases). The end of the DNA is better explained by TRBJ2-7, so the J call may be wrong. The CDR3 protein is CASSEPGEAYEQYF. The DNA for the CDR3 is TGTGCCAGCAGTGAACCGGGGGAAGCCTACGAGCAGTACTTC.